Shown below are 13 T cell receptor beta chains from a single sample sequenced in a study of cytotoxic CD8 clonotypes in ibrutinib-treated CLL. Profiled with immunoSEQ multiplex PCR; TCRdb holds only in-frame clones, not every one. The sample carries over 130,000 clones, around 81% recorded once. The sequencing used PBMCs, collected after 36 months of ibrutinib treatment. All receptors derive from a human donor with chronic lymphocytic leukemia.

This chain uses TRBV6-5 with TRBJ1-2; 7 nucleotides align to TRBD1. Per germline, CDR1 MNHEY and CDR2 SVGAGI. The CDR3 loop spans 16 amino acids. J lost 5 bases, V lost 2 bases, and 11 bases had no gene match. This chain's CDR3 is CASSYSGTVPGYGYTF. The CDR3 DNA follows: TGTGCCAGCAGTTACAGTGGGACAGTACCTGGGTATGGCTACACCTTC.

A word on this clone: The same CDR3 arises from other DNA sequences in this sample as well. The V gene is TRBV4-1, the J gene TRBJ2-7; D call uncertain. Deletions cut 1 base from V and 1 base from J, with 5 bases between. This CDR3 is built from 13 residues. Germline V gives CDR1 MGHRA, CDR2 YSYEKL. In nucleotides, the CDR3 is TGCGCCAGCAGCCAAGGAAGGTCCTACGAGCAGTACTTC. As protein: CASSQGRSYEQYF.

The chain carries TRBV13 and TRBJ1-1; no clear D gene. Between the trimmed V and J ends, which lost 5 bases and 3 bases, there was a span of 10 bases. CDR3 size: 13 residues. Germline lookup yields CDR1 PRHDT and CDR2 FYEKMQ (reference sequence). CDR3 amino acids: CASSRALDTEAFF. In DNA form, the CDR3 reads TGTGCCAGCAGCAGGGCTTTAGACACTGAAGCTTTCTTT.

The chain couples TRBV2 to TRBJ2-1; D gene ambiguous. This CDR3 region has 13 residues. With 5 bases removed from V and 9 bases from J, the gap between germline ends came to 14 bases. The germline gives CDR1 SNHLY, CDR2 FYNNEI. CDR3 DNA: TGTGCCAGCAGTCCCAACGCCAACGGTGAGCAGTTCTTC. The encoded protein is CASSPNANGEQFF.

The chain has TRBV11-1 and TRBJ1-1, with D perhaps TRBD1 (6 bases). Germline V gene data show CDR1 as SGHAT and CDR2 as FQDESV (reference sequence). The CDR3 is made up of 17 amino acids. Trimming pared 5 bases from V and 6 bases from J, leaving 25 bases between. The chain's CDR3 is CASSIPPQGGGRPEAFF. For the CDR3, the DNA is TGTGCCAGCAGCATCCCTCCCCAAGGCGGGGGGCGGCCTGAAGCTTTCTTT.

The chain employs TRBV5-1 and TRBJ1-1, with unresolved D. This CDR3 spans 14 amino acids. The germline gives CDR1 SGHRS, CDR2 YFSETQ. The V gene lost 1 base and the J gene lost 0 bases, with 7 bases spanning the gap. The CDR3 protein is CASSLTEMNTEAFF. Written as DNA, the CDR3 is TGCGCCAGCAGCTTGACGGAGATGAACACTGAAGCTTTCTTT.

The rearrangement links TRBV28 to TRBJ2-1, with TRBD2 identical over 9 bases. Losses at the gene ends were 5 bases for V and 4 bases for J; bases not matched to a gene: 6. The CDR3 length is 15 residues. CDR1 is MDHEN, CDR2 SYDVKM, per germline. CDR3 protein: CASSRTSARYNEQFF. CDR3 in DNA: TGTGCCAGCAGTCGGACTAGCGCTCGGTACAATGAGCAGTTCTTC. The full variable domain, rest sourced from reference TRBV28 and TRBJ2-1, is DVKVTQSSRYLVKRTGEKVFLECVQDMDHENMFWYRQDPGLGLRLIYFSYDVKMKEKGDIPEGYSVSREKKERFSLILESASTNQTSMYLCASSRTSARYNEQFFGPGTRLTVL.

Turning to this clone: Other DNA sequences in this sample translate to the same CDR3. The chain uses TRBV27 and TRBJ1-2; D call uncertain. Per germline, CDR1 MNHEY and CDR2 SMNVEV (reference sequence). The CDR3 has 13 amino acids. V lost 2 bases to trimming and J lost 3 bases, with 7 bases between them. The CDR3 reads CASSLGTDYGYTF. The CDR3, as DNA: TGTGCCAGCAGTTTAGGCACGGACTATGGCTACACCTTC.

The rearrangement uses TRBV6-5 and TRBJ2-4, with D perhaps matching TRBD1 (5 bases). Between the trimmed V and J ends, which lost 2 bases and 9 bases, there was a span of 11 bases. The length of the CDR3 is 13 residues. Germline values: CDR1 MNHEY, CDR2 SVGAGI. CDR3 sequence: CASSYRGWGIQYF. In DNA, the CDR3 is TGTGCCAGCAGTTACAGGGGTTGGGGCATTCAGTACTTC.

J is TRBJ1-6 and V is TRBV30, with TRBD1 as a possible D gene (5 bases). This CDR3 is 15 amino acids long. V was trimmed by 2 bases and J by 8 bases, leaving 16 bases between them. In germline, CDR1 is GTSNPN, CDR2 SVGIG (reference sequence). The CDR3 loop is CAWSRGPVGDSPLHF. CDR3 nucleotides: TGTGCCTGGAGTCGGGGCCCAGTGGGGGATTCACCCCTCCACTTT.

The chain joins TRBV7-9 to TRBJ1-2; D might be TRBD1 (5 bases). Germline V gene lookup returns CDR1 SEHNR and CDR2 FQNEAQ (reference sequence). The CDR3 is 18 residues long. V gave up 6 bases and J gave up 8 bases, with 31 bases separating them. For the CDR3, the DNA is TGTGCCAGCAGTTCAAATATTATAAGGGCCAGGGTCCCGTTGGGCTACACCTTC. This translates into CASSSNIIRARVPLGYTF.

This clone was detected once. CDR3 coding DNA: TGTGCCAGCAGCCCGACTAGCGGTATAAATTACAATGAGCAGTTCTTC. Its translation is CASSPTSGINYNEQFF. The chain is built from TRBV5-6 and TRBJ2-1; 9 nucleotides agree with TRBD2. Unmatched junction bases numbered 9, after V lost 4 bases and J lost 4 bases. The CDR3 is 16 amino acids. From germline, CDR1 is SGHDT and CDR2 YYEEEE.

The chain links TRBV13 to TRBJ1-2; D gene uncertain. Germline V gene sequence: CDR1 PRHDT, CDR2 FYEKMQ (reference sequence). V was shortened by 5 bases and J by 5 bases, with 12 bases between the two germline ends. This CDR3 is 13 amino acids long. Written as DNA, the CDR3 is TGTGCCAGCAGCCCTTTAGGCGAATATGGCTACACCTTC. It encodes CASSPLGEYGYTF.